The 18 T cell receptor beta chains below come from one sample, sequenced in a study of cytomegalovirus exposure and HLA in healthy donors (dated by TCRdb to the late 2010s). Libraries were constructed by the immunoSEQ multiplex PCR assay. This immuneACCESS table, as held by TCRdb, lists in-frame sequences with V and J called but not all clones. Of the missing ones, under half trace to an unresolved V gene in checked studies; the others have no known cause. Present in this sample are 70,000 to 80,000 clones, approximately 93% of which were seen just once. In total, the top ten clones hold over 2% of the sample. Input material: PBMCs. These receptors all stem from a woman aged 18-29 years in good health and CMV-seronegative.

This clone was observed a few times. The chain uses TRBV2 and TRBJ2-6, with 11 nucleotides matching TRBD2. The CDR3 extends over 18 amino acids. V shed 6 bases and J 0 bases; nucleotides not matched to a gene: 7. CDR1 and CDR2 from the germline V gene are SNHLY and FYNNEI. This CDR3 reads CASRGGTSGPSGANVLTF. The CDR3 DNA sequence: TGTGCCAGCAGGGGGGGGACTAGCGGCCCCTCTGGGGCCAACGTCCTGACTTTC.

This rearrangement joins TRBV11-3 to TRBJ2-5; 7 positions match TRBD2. The CDR3 contains 15 residues. Germline CDR1 reads SGHNT; CDR2 reads YENEEA. The ends lost 1 base at V and 5 bases at J; junction bases unmatched: 7. The CDR3 bases are TGTGCCAGCAGCTTAGTGGCGGGAGCGGGTGAGACCCAGTACTTC. Its translation: CASSLVAGAGETQYF.

This sequence joins TRBV5-5 and TRBJ1-4; the D is unclear. Germline CDR1 and CDR2: SGHKS and YYEKEE (reference sequence). This CDR3 spans 14 amino acids. V was trimmed by 3 bases and J by 6 bases, leaving 12 bases between them. This CDR3 reads CASSYGPADEKLFF. The CDR3 DNA sequence: TGTGCCAGCAGCTACGGTCCCGCGGATGAAAAACTGTTTTTT.

The V and J genes are TRBV7-8 and TRBJ2-1; 7 positions match TRBD2. Germline CDR1 SGHVS, CDR2 FQNEAQ. V trimming: 5 bases; J trimming: 8 bases; junction bases outside the gene matches: 15. This CDR3 comprises 16 residues. CDR3 loop: CASSPRAGSGSDEQFF. The CDR3, as DNA: TGTGCCAGCAGCCCCAGAGCGGGGTCGGGAAGCGATGAGCAGTTCTTC.

This clone was counted a single time. The chain uses TRBV5-1 and TRBJ2-7; D unresolved. CDR3 length: 11 amino acids. From germline, CDR1 is SGHRS and CDR2 YFSETQ. V dropped 5 bases and J dropped 2 bases, with 5 bases sitting between them. This CDR3 is CASRSTYEQYF. The CDR3 region has the DNA TGCGCCAGCAGGTCAACCTACGAGCAGTACTTC.

The chain joins TRBV21-1 to TRBJ2-5; the D call TRBD2 from the table was never checked on the DNA. TRBV21-1 is a pseudogene. The CDR3 extends over 16 amino acids. In DNA form, the CDR3 reads TGTGCCAGCGTCCCGAGGGGGGCGGGGGCACAAGAGACCCAGTACTTC. Its translation is CASVPRGAGAQETQYF.

In regard to this clone: In the same sample, other DNA sequences code for this CDR3. V and J are TRBV5-5 and TRBJ1-5; D call uncertain. The CDR3 covers 16 residues. Germline CDR1 and CDR2: SGHKS and YYEKEE (reference sequence). Trimming cost V 3 bases and J 0 bases, with 13 bases left between them. DNA for the CDR3: TGTGCCAGCAGCTCTAGTCCCGGGGATAGCAATCAGCCCCAGCATTTT. Residues: CASSSSPGDSNQPQHF.

This clone was seen only once. The CDR3 DNA reads as TGTGCCAGCAGCTTAAGCGGAGGTTACGAGCAGTACTTC. Its translation: CASSLSGGYEQYF. The rearrangement links TRBV7-9 to TRBJ2-7; a possible D gene is TRBD2 (5 bases). V was shortened by 2 bases and J by 4 bases, with 9 bases between the two germline ends. CDR1 is SEHNR, CDR2 FQNEAQ, per germline (reference sequence). The CDR3 is 13 residues long.

The V and J genes are TRBV5-6 and TRBJ2-5; 8 bases map to TRBD2. The CDR3 is 15 residues long. J lost 4 bases, V lost 3 bases, and 8 bases had no gene match. Per germline, CDR1 SGHDT and CDR2 YYEEEE. The CDR3 loop reads CASSSLTSGRETQYF. Written as DNA, the CDR3 is TGTGCCAGCAGCTCGCTAACTAGCGGACGAGAGACCCAGTACTTC.

The chain uses TRBV2 and TRBJ2-2; 10 bases map to TRBD2. This CDR3 is 15 amino acids long. The germline V gene encodes CDR1 SNHLY and CDR2 FYNNEI. With V trimmed by 3 bases and J by 6 bases, 4 bases remained unmatched. The CDR3 sequence: CASSEAGLASGELFF. For the CDR3, the DNA is TGTGCCAGCAGTGAGGCGGGACTAGCGTCCGGGGAGCTGTTTTTT.

Comment on this clone: A junction boundary mismatches the germline segment, possibly from a read error. The chain combines TRBV5-4 with TRBJ1-2, with 12 bases identical to TRBD1. Germline loops: CDR1 SGHNT, CDR2 YYREEE (reference sequence). The CDR3 has 15 amino acids. CDR3 protein: CASSLFGTGGFGSAF. The CDR3, as DNA: TGTGCCAGCAGCTTGTTCGGGACAGGGGGCTTCGGTAGTGCCTTC.

This chain uses TRBV29-1 with TRBJ2-7; D may be TRBD1 (5 bases). CDR3 size: 12 residues. Trimming shortened V by 6 bases and J by 2 bases, and 11 bases separated the two germline ends. In germline, CDR1 is SQVTM, CDR2 ANQGSEA. The CDR3 protein is CSVQQVAYEQYF. DNA of the CDR3: TGCAGCGTCCAACAGGTAGCCTACGAGCAGTACTTC.

The chain uses TRBV6-6 and TRBJ1-2, with TRBD1 identical over 7 bases. V was clipped by 7 bases and J by 6 bases; unmatched bases: 8. This CDR3 has 13 amino acids. Germline V CDR1 and CDR2: MNHNY, SVGAGI (reference sequence). CDR3 region: CASTTTGKDGYTF. For the CDR3, the DNA is TGTGCCAGCACCACGACAGGGAAAGATGGCTACACCTTC.

This chain links TRBV19 with TRBJ2-1; 7 nucleotides match TRBD1. Germline V lookup: CDR1 LNHDA, CDR2 SQIVND (reference sequence). The CDR3 sequence is 18 residues long. V was pared by 1 base and J by 1 base, with 10 bases of the junction left unmatched. DNA for the CDR3: TGTGCCAGTAGTATAGTTCGCGAGGGGGCGTTTTCCTACAATGAGCAGTTCTTC. This sequence encodes CASSIVREGAFSYNEQFF.

V usage is TRBV4-1 and J usage is TRBJ2-2, with TRBD2 as a possible D gene (5 bases). CDR3 length equals 17 residues. Trimming took 3 bases from V and 6 from J, leaving 20 bases between them. Germline CDR1 reads MGHRA; CDR2 reads YSYEKL. In nucleotides, the CDR3 is TGCGCCAGCAGCCACCAGCTGCGGGCCGCCGGTTCCGGGGAGCTGTTTTTT. Its translation: CASSHQLRAAGSGELFF.

The chain joins TRBV2 to TRBJ2-3; 10 nucleotides match TRBD1. After removal of 7 bases from V and 2 bases from J, the junction contained 9 bases not matched to a gene. The CDR3 loop spans 16 amino acids. Looked up from germline, CDR1 is SNHLY and CDR2 is FYNNEI. In DNA, the CDR3 is TGTGCCAGCACCCGGACAGGGGGGCGATCCACAGATACGCAGTATTTT. Amino acids: CASTRTGGRSTDTQYF.

The CDR3 spells CASSSGTGKSKQYF. DNA for the CDR3: TGTGCCAGCAGTTCCGGGACAGGGAAATCGAAGCAGTACTTC. V gene TRBV6-6 combines with J gene TRBJ2-7; 9 bases are shared with TRBD1. There are 14 residues in the CDR3. The V gene end was trimmed by 4 bases and the J gene end by 8 bases; junction bases not matched to a gene: 9. The V gene's germline CDR1 is MNHNY and CDR2 SVGAGI (reference sequence).

The chain recombines TRBV9 with TRBJ2-7; D is unclear. Looked up from germline, CDR1 is SGDLS and CDR2 is YYNGEE. V was pared by 0 bases and J by 6 bases, with 16 bases between. The CDR3 consists of 15 residues. The CDR3 loop is CASSVEQASVGEQYF. In nucleotides, the CDR3 is TGTGCCAGCAGCGTAGAGCAAGCGTCGGTTGGCGAGCAGTACTTC.